This is a list of T cell receptor beta chains from one sample in a study of somatic mutations in cytotoxic T cells in rheumatoid arthritis. Produced via immunoSEQ multiplex PCR; TCRdb's table is partial and in-frame only. Here the sample spans fewer than 850 clones, 77% being singletons. The sample consisted of synovial fluid. Source of these receptors: a man in his 70s with rheumatoid arthritis. Both conserved end residues are part of each CDR3. Clone size is not always given. Where it is, it says once, few, many or a class for expanded clones.

>15|TRBJ2-3|TRBV5-1|NA
CASSLGGGSTDTQYF
>16|TRBJ1-6|TRBV10-3|NA
CAISATWTGENSPLHF
>15|TRBJ2-7|TRBV19|large
CASKLTSGAFYEQYF
>14|TRBJ2-3|TRBV30|once
CAWSTQIHTDTQYF
>12|TRBJ2-3|TRBV5-4|NA
CASSFGAGTQYF
>18|TRBJ2-6|TRBV6-1|NA
CASSDTVLRSSGANVLTF
>10|TRBJ2-3|TRBV19|NA
CASEADTQYF
>15|TRBJ1-4|TRBV5-1|NA
CASSLGDREDEKLFF
>15|TRBJ2-3|TRBV29-1|NA
CSVEGGLAGVDTQYF
>17|TRBJ2-7|TRBV13|NA
CASSSSPGLALAYEQYF
>15|TRBJ2-1|TRBV5-1|NA
CASSSGLGSYNEQFF
>15|TRBJ2-1|TRBV19|few
CASSRSSGDYNEQFF
>14|TRBJ2-7|TRBV11-2|NA
CASSPRRGFSEQYF
>11|TRBJ1-5|TRBV27|once
CATGVGQPQHF
>16|TRBJ2-7|TRBV6-5|NA
CASSYSRSGNTYEQYF
>15|TRBJ2-1|TRBV19|NA
CASRRTSGAYNEQFF
>14|TRBJ2-7|TRBV6-6|NA
CASSLGTSAYEQYF
>17|TRBJ2-1|TRBV21-1|NA
CASSFLIATPSDNEQFF
>15|TRBJ2-7|TRBV9|NA
CASSVGLAATYEQYF
>15|TRBJ1-2|TRBV4-2|NA
CASSQRSRDRDGYTF
>16|TRBJ2-7|TRBV19|NA
CASSPLTSGREYEQYF
>15|TRBJ1-2|TRBV28|NA
CASSLFRGGARFYTF
>11|TRBJ1-6|TRBV30|once
CASSGLSAVHF
>16|TRBJ2-5|TRBV28|NA
CASLDYVGRDQETQYF
>16|TRBJ2-5|TRBV19|NA
CASSIGYGRGRETQYF
>16|TRBJ2-3|TRBV9|few
CASSLEGVSGTDTQYF
>14|TRBJ2-1|TRBV19|NA
CASTQRGAYNEQFF
>15|TRBJ1-6|TRBV9|NA
CASSVDEGWNSPLHF
>11|TRBJ1-6|TRBV27|NA
CASGANSPLHF
>18|TRBJ2-6|TRBV9|NA
CASSAETGPGAGANVLTF
>12|TRBJ1-2|TRBV6-1|NA
CASSWDRVGYTF
>15|TRBJ2-2|TRBV28|NA
CASRGLAEYTGELFF
>18|TRBJ2-5|TRBV4-2|NA
CASSQNPTGAGAVETQYF
>15|TRBJ2-1|TRBV7-6|NA
CASSFGQGAPHEQFF
>14|TRBJ1-4|TRBV5-1|NA
CAGSFGQGDEKLFF
>15|TRBJ2-1|TRBV19|few
CASRVTSGSYNEQFF